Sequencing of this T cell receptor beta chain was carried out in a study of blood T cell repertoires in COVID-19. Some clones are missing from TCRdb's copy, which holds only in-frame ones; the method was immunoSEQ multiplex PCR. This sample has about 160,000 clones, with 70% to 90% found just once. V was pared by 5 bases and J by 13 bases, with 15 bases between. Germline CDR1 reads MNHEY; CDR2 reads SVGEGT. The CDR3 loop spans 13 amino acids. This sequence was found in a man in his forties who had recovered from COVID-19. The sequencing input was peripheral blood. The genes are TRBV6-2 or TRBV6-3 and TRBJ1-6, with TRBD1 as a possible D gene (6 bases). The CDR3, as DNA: TGTGCCAGCAGTCGTGGGGGCGCGGATCCCCTCCACTTT. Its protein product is CASSRGGADPLHF.